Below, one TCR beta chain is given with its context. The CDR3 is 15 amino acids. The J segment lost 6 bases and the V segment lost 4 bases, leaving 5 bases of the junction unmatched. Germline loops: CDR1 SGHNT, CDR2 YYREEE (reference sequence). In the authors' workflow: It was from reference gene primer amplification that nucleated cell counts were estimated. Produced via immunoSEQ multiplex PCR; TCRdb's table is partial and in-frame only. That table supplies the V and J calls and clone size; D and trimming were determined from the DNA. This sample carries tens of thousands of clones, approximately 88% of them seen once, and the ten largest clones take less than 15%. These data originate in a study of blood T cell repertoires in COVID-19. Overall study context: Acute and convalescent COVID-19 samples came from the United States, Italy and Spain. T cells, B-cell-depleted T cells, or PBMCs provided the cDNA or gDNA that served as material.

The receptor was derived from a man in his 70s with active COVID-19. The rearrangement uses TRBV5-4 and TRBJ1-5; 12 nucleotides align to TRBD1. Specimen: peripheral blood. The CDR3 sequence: CASSPGQGASQPQHF. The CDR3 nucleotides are TGTGCCAGCAGCCCGGGACAGGGGGCTTCTCAGCCCCAGCATTTT. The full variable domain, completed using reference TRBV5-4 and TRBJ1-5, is ETGVTQSPTHLIKTRGQQVTLRCSSQSGHNTVSWYQQALGQGPQFIFQYYREEENGRGNFPPRFSGLQFPNYSSELNVNALELDDSALYLCASSPGQGASQPQHFGDGTRLSIL.